This TCR beta chain derives from a study of shared clonotypes between healthy human individuals. Sequencing used immunoSEQ multiplex PCR; TCRdb keeps in-frame clones, though not all of them. The repertoire consists of just over 2,000,000 clones, with about 95% occurring once and the leading ten covering 0.9% to 1.4%. Selected positively for CCR7 and CD45RO-negative, naive CD8 cells excluded terminally differentiated effector memory CD45RA+ cells. On this clone: Other DNA sequences within the sample encode an identical CDR3.

Germline V gives CDR1 SGHAT, CDR2 FQNNGV. This CDR3 has 11 amino acids. Trimming shortened V by 5 bases and J by 4 bases, and 6 bases separated the two germline ends. Sequencing input: naive CD8+ T cells sorted from blood. The chain carries TRBV11-2 and TRBJ2-7; no reliable D call. The TCR was taken from a man between 18 and 35 years old in good health. In DNA form, the CDR3 reads TGTGCCAGCAGCCTCCAGTACGAGCAGTACTTC. Residues: CASSLQYEQYF.